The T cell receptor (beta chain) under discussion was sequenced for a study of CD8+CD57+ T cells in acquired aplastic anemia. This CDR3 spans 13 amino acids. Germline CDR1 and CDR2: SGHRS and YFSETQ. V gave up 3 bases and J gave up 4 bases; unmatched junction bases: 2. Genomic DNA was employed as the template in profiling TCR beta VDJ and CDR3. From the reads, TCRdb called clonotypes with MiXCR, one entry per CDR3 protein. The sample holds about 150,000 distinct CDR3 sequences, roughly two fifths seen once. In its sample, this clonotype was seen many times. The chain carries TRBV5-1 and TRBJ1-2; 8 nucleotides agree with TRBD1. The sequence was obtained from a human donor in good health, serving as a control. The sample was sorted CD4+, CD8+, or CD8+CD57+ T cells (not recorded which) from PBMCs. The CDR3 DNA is TGCGCCAGCAGCTCCGGACAGGGCTATGGCTACACCTTC. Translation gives CASSSGQGYGYTF.